This entry lists 7 T cell receptor beta chains sequenced from one sample in a study. TCRdb ran MiXCR on the RT-PCR reads and lists one entry per CDR3 protein. The sample consists of about 680,000 distinct CDR3 sequences, 12% to 15% of them appearing once. The sample taken for sequencing was memory CD4+ T cells from blood. All receptors derive from a female donor in good health, serving as a healthy control.

The rearrangement joins TRBV6-2 or TRBV6-3 to TRBJ2-5; D not certain. Germline CDR1 reads MNHEY; CDR2 reads SVGEGT. V was cut by 8 bases and J by 7 bases, with 17 bases left in between. This CDR3 region has 13 residues. As DNA, the CDR3 is TGTGCCAGCGGGGTTACCCAACCGGGGACCCAGTACTTC. Residues: CASGVTQPGTQYF.

A single count supports this clonotype. V usage is TRBV6-1 and J usage is TRBJ1-4; the D is unclear. This CDR3 has 13 residues. Trimming left V 4 bases short and J 8 bases short, with 11 bases between. The germline V gene encodes CDR1 MNHNS and CDR2 SASEGT. The CDR3 sequence: CASSAQLYEKLFF. In DNA form, the CDR3 reads TGTGCCAGCAGTGCGCAGTTATACGAAAAACTGTTTTTT.

V is TRBV5-6 and J is TRBJ2-3; TRBD2 is a possible D gene (7 bases). Trimming shortened V by 1 base and J by 0 bases, and 12 bases separated the two germline ends. The CDR3 runs to 16 residues. Germline CDR1 is SGHDT and CDR2 is YYEEEE. The CDR3 loop is CASSLLGGESTDTQYF. Here the CDR3 DNA reads TGTGCCAGCAGCTTGTTAGGGGGGGAAAGCACAGATACGCAGTATTTT.

This rearrangement joins TRBV21-1 to TRBJ2-1; the table gives TRBD1 as D, unverified against the DNA. TRBV21-1 is designated a pseudogene. This CDR3 spans 18 amino acids. CDR3 amino acids: CASSKGATGGVYSNEQFF. The CDR3 coding sequence is TGTGCCAGCAGCAAAGGGGCAACAGGGGGCGTCTATTCCAATGAGCAGTTCTTC.

The table lists this clonotype with a few counts. CDR3 region: CAISASWGQGIGIQYF. The CDR3 DNA is TGTGCCATCAGTGCAAGTTGGGGGCAGGGTATAGGCATTCAGTACTTC. The gene calls are TRBV10-3 and TRBJ2-4, with D maybe TRBD1 (6 bases). The length of the CDR3 is 16 residues. CDR1 is ENHRY, CDR2 SYGVKD, per germline. The V gene lost 4 bases and the J gene lost 9 bases, with 22 bases spanning the gap.

The sample holds a few counts of this clonotype. The rearrangement joins TRBV20-1 to TRBJ1-2; D is perhaps TRBD1 (6 bases). The CDR3 extends over 13 amino acids. The germline V gene has CDR1 DFQATT and CDR2 SNEGSKA (reference sequence). V gave up 6 bases and J gave up 5 bases, with 16 bases separating them. CDR3 sequence: CSAPSEGVYGYTF. CDR3 DNA: TGCAGTGCCCCCTCCGAGGGGGTTTATGGCTACACCTTC.

The V call is TRBV14, the J call TRBJ2-7, with D perhaps being TRBD1 or TRBD2 (5 bases each). Trimming removed 4 bases from V and 2 bases from J, with 15 bases in between. Per the germline V gene, CDR1 is SGHDN and CDR2 is FVKESK. The CDR3 has 15 amino acids. CDR3 bases: TGTGCCAGCAGCCCTAACGCAGGGACCCCCTACGAGCAGTACTTC. Residues: CASSPNAGTPYEQYF.